This T cell receptor beta chain emerged from a study of shared clonotypes between healthy human individuals. Study observations and caveats: In contrast to clonotypes shared by all four donors, non-shared clonotypes had lower generation probabilities. A generally larger estimated richness was seen in naive subsets than in memory subsets.

Method: immunoSEQ multiplex PCR; TCRdb's copy keeps in-frame clones and lacks some. The sample shows more than 2,000,000 clones, 85% to 95% of them seen only once. Donors were healthy HIV-negative adults without recently reported acute infections or vaccinations. The germline CDR1 and CDR2 sequences are MNHEY and SVGAGI. This CDR3 contains 12 residues. V gave up 7 bases and J gave up 4 bases, with 7 bases separating them. As concerns this clone: The antigen is not known.

The receptor's source is a man aged 18 to 35 in good health. Some clones in this sample may be carry-over from other donors' samples. The chain couples TRBV6-5 to TRBJ2-2; D gene ambiguous. The sequenced material came from naive CD4+ T cells from PBMCs. Subset specified: CD45RA+ positively selected. The chain's CDR3 is CASNPGTGELFF. CDR3 DNA sequence: TGTGCCAGCAACCCCGGCACCGGGGAGCTGTTTTTT.